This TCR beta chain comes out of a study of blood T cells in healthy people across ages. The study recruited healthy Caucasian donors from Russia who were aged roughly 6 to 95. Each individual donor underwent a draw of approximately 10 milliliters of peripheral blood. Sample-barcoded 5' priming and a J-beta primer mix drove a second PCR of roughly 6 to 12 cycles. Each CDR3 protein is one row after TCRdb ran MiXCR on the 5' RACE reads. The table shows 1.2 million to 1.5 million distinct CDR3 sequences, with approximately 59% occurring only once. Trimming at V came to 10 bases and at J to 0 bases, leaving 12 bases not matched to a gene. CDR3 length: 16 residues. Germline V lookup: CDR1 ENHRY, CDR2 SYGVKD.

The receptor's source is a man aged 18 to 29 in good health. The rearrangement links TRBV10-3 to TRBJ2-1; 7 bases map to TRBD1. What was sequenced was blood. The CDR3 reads CATAGTDARSYNEQFF. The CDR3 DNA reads TGTGCCACCGCCGGGACAGACGCCCGCTCCTACAATGAGCAGTTCTTC.